Listed below are T cell receptor beta chains from one sample, sequenced in a study of T cells in Graves' hyperthyroidism and ophthalmopathy. TCRdb redid the calling of the multiplex PCR reads with MiXCR, one entry per CDR3 protein. The sample comprises about 52,000 distinct CDR3 sequences, roughly 50% of which are singletons, and roughly a tenth rests with the top ten. The specimen was blood. The receptors shown here come from a woman in her forties or fifties with Graves' ophthalmopathy. Both conserved end residues are part of each CDR3. D genes are given only for firm matches. Size is stated for part of the rows, as once, few or many counts, or as a class when the clone is expanded.

V gene: TRBV10-1
J gene: TRBJ1-1
D gene: NA
clone size: once
CDR3 DNA: TGCGCCAGTTCGGGACGGCCAATTGAAGCTTTCTTT
CDR3 protein: CASSGRPIEAFF

V gene: TRBV20-1
J gene: TRBJ2-1
D gene: TRBD2
clone size: many
CDR3 DNA: TGCAGTGCTCCTGGACTAGTCTCCTACAATGAGCAGTTCTTC
CDR3 protein: CSAPGLVSYNEQFF

V gene: TRBV7-2
J gene: TRBJ2-5
D gene: TRBD1
clone size: NA
CDR3 DNA: TGTGCCAGCAGCTTGCGGAGGACAGGGGCGCCCGTCGCGTACCAAGAGACCCAGTACTTC
CDR3 protein: CASSLRRTGAPVAYQETQYF

V gene: TRBV4-2
J gene: TRBJ1-5
D gene: TRBD1
clone size: many
CDR3 DNA: TGTGCCAGCAGCCAAGATGGTGGCGGGACAGGTCAGCCCCAGCATTTT
CDR3 protein: CASSQDGGGTGQPQHF

V gene: TRBV2
J gene: TRBJ1-4
D gene: NA
clone size: many
CDR3 DNA: TGTGCCAGCAGTGAACAGACGGCTTGGGAACTGTTTTTT
CDR3 protein: CASSEQTAWELFF

V gene: TRBV24-1
J gene: TRBJ2-3
D gene: NA
clone size: many
CDR3 DNA: TGTGCCACCAGTGACCACAGCGGTAGGAGGGCCGGTACGCAGTATTTT
CDR3 protein: CATSDHSGRRAGTQYF

V gene: TRBV29-1
J gene: TRBJ2-1
D gene: NA
clone size: many
CDR3 DNA: TGCAGCGTTGAAAGGGGGGACCCAACCTACAATGAGCAGTTCTTC
CDR3 protein: CSVERGDPTYNEQFF

V gene: TRBV5-1
J gene: TRBJ2-3
D gene: TRBD1
clone size: NA
CDR3 DNA: TGCGCCAGCAGCTTAGGGGGCAGGGTGGGGGATACGCAGTATTTT
CDR3 protein: CASSLGGRVGDTQYF

V gene: TRBV7-8
J gene: TRBJ1-1
D gene: NA
clone size: NA
CDR3 DNA: TGTGCCAGCAGCCCTACCGGGGAAGACACCGAAGCTCTCTTT
CDR3 protein: CASSPTGEDTEALF

V gene: TRBV24-1
J gene: TRBJ2-6
D gene: TRBD1
clone size: NA
CDR3 DNA: TGTGCCACCAGTGAACCGGGACAGGGGTACTCTGGGGCCAACGTCCTGACTTTC
CDR3 protein: CATSEPGQGYSGANVLTF

V gene: TRBV6-1
J gene: TRBJ1-2
D gene: NA
clone size: many
CDR3 DNA: TGTGCCAGCAGTGCAGGGGTGGACGGCTACACCTTC
CDR3 protein: CASSAGVDGYTF

V gene: TRBV19
J gene: TRBJ2-7
D gene: TRBD2
clone size: NA
CDR3 DNA: TGTGCCAGTAGTATACGACTAGCGGGAAACTACGAGCAGTACTTC
CDR3 protein: CASSIRLAGNYEQYF

V gene: TRBV24-1
J gene: TRBJ2-3
D gene: TRBD2
clone size: medium-sized
CDR3 DNA: TGTGCCACCAGTGACCAAAGCGGGGGGGCGAAAGATACGCAGTATTTT
CDR3 protein: CATSDQSGGAKDTQYF

V gene: TRBV6-1
J gene: TRBJ2-7
D gene: NA
clone size: few
CDR3 DNA: TGTGCCAGCAGTGACGGTAGGGCAGCGGAGTCCTACGAGCAGTACTTC
CDR3 protein: CASSDGRAAESYEQYF

V gene: TRBV9
J gene: TRBJ2-2
D gene: TRBD2
clone size: many
CDR3 DNA: TGTGCCAGCAGCGCCGGGGGCGGGAGGGGAACCGGGGAGCTGTTTTTT
CDR3 protein: CASSAGGGRGTGELFF

V gene: TRBV7-6
J gene: TRBJ2-2
D gene: NA
clone size: NA
CDR3 DNA: TGTGCCAGCAGCTTACTCCACTGGGGGTCTACGAACACCGGGGAGCTGTTTTTT
CDR3 protein: CASSLLHWGSTNTGELFF

V gene: TRBV10-2
J gene: TRBJ2-6
D gene: NA
clone size: many
CDR3 DNA: TGCGCCAGCATTGACAGCTGGGGACACCTCTCTGGGGCCAACGTCCTGACTTTC
CDR3 protein: CASIDSWGHLSGANVLTF

V gene: TRBV3-2
J gene: TRBJ1-2
D gene: NA
clone size: once
CDR3 DNA: TGTGCCAGCAGCCTAGTCGAGAATGGCTACATCTTC
CDR3 protein: CASSLVENGYIF

V gene: TRBV9
J gene: TRBJ2-1
D gene: TRBD1
clone size: NA
CDR3 DNA: TGTGCCAGCAGCTCCCGGACAGGATTATACAATGAGCAGTTCTTC
CDR3 protein: CASSSRTGLYNEQFF

V gene: TRBV19
J gene: TRBJ2-7
D gene: TRBD2
clone size: NA
CDR3 DNA: TGTGCCAGTAGTATCCGCACTGGGGGACTAGCGGGAGGCGAGCAGTACTTC
CDR3 protein: CASSIRTGGLAGGEQYF

V gene: TRBV7-6
J gene: TRBJ2-7
D gene: TRBD1
clone size: many
CDR3 DNA: TGTGCCAGCAGCTTATATCCTTCCCTGGGGGACAGCTCCTACGAGCAGTACTTC
CDR3 protein: CASSLYPSLGDSSYEQYF

V gene: TRBV12-3/TRBV12-4
J gene: TRBJ1-2
D gene: NA
clone size: many
CDR3 DNA: TGTGCCAGCAGCCCCTCATGGGTCGGCTACACCTTC
CDR3 protein: CASSPSWVGYTF

V gene: TRBV5-1
J gene: TRBJ2-7
D gene: TRBD2
clone size: many
CDR3 DNA: TGCGCCAGCAGAGCCGGGACTAGCGGGAACCACGAGCAGTACTTC
CDR3 protein: CASRAGTSGNHEQYF

V gene: TRBV7-6
J gene: TRBJ2-7
D gene: NA
clone size: NA
CDR3 DNA: TGTGCCAGCAGCTTACCAGGACCAATGTACGAGCAGTACTTC
CDR3 protein: CASSLPGPMYEQYF

V gene: TRBV9
J gene: TRBJ2-1
D gene: TRBD2
clone size: NA
CDR3 DNA: TGTGCCAGCAGCCCAGGACTAGCGGGTAATGAGCAGTTCTTC
CDR3 protein: CASSPGLAGNEQFF

V gene: TRBV6-5
J gene: TRBJ1-5
D gene: NA
clone size: many
CDR3 DNA: TGTGCCAGCAGTTACTCGAGACAGAGCAATCAGCCCCAGCATTTT
CDR3 protein: CASSYSRQSNQPQHF

V gene: TRBV7-2
J gene: TRBJ2-7
D gene: TRBD2
clone size: NA
CDR3 DNA: TGTGCCAGCAGCTGGACTAGCGGGAGGACCGGGGAGCAGTACTTC
CDR3 protein: CASSWTSGRTGEQYF

V gene: TRBV2
J gene: TRBJ2-3
D gene: TRBD2
clone size: NA
CDR3 DNA: TGTGCCACGGGGGGGGCCTCAGATACGCAGTATTTT
CDR3 protein: CATGGASDTQYF

V gene: TRBV28
J gene: TRBJ2-3
D gene: NA
clone size: NA
CDR3 DNA: TGTGCCAGCAGTTTGACGGGACATAGCACAGATACGCAGTATTTT
CDR3 protein: CASSLTGHSTDTQYF

V gene: TRBV19
J gene: TRBJ1-1
D gene: TRBD1
clone size: many
CDR3 DNA: TGTGCCAGTAGATCGGTCGGACAGGGGGTCCCTGAAGCTTTCTTT
CDR3 protein: CASRSVGQGVPEAFF

V gene: TRBV4-2
J gene: TRBJ2-7
D gene: TRBD1
clone size: many
CDR3 DNA: TGTGCCAGCAGCCAAGTTGACAGGGACATCTCCTACGAGCAGTACTTC
CDR3 protein: CASSQVDRDISYEQYF

V gene: TRBV20-1
J gene: TRBJ1-5
D gene: NA
clone size: few
CDR3 DNA: TGCAGTGCTAGAGATGGAGCTCCTAGCAATCAGCCCCAGCATTTT
CDR3 protein: CSARDGAPSNQPQHF